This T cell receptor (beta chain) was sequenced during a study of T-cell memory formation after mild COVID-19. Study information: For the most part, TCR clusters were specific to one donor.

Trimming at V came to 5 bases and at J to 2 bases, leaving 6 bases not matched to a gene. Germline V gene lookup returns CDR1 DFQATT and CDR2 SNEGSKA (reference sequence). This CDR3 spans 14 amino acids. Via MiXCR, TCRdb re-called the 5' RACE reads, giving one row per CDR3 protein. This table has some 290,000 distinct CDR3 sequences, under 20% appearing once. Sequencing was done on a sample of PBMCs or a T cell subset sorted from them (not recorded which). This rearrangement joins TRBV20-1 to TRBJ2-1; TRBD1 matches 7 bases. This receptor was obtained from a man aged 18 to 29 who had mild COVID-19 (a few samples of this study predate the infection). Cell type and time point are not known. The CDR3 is CSAAQGSPYNEQFF. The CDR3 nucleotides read TGCAGTGCTGCACAGGGGTCCCCCTACAATGAGCAGTTCTTC.